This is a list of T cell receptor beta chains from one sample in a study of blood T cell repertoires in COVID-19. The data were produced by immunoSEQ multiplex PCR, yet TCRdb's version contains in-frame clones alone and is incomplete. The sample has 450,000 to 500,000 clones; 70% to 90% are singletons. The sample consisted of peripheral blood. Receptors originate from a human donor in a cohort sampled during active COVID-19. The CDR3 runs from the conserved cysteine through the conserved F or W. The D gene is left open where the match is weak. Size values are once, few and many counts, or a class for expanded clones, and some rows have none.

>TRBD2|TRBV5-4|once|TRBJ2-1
TGTGCCAGCAGCTCCTCTAGCGGGAGGTCCTACAATGAGCAGTTCTTC
CASSSSSGRSYNEQFF
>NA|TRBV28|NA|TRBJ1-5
TGTGCCAGCAGTTTGTGGGGCGCGGGAAGCAATCAGCCCCAGCATTTT
CASSLWGAGSNQPQHF
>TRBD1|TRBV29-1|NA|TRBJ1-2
TGCAGCGGCCCTGAGGGGGCAGATGGCTACACCTTC
CSGPEGADGYTF
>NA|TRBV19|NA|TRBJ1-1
TGTGCCAGTAGTAGGGGGCGAGACACTGAAGCTTTCTTT
CASSRGRDTEAFF
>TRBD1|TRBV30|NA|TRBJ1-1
TGTGCCTGGAGGACCTACCGCGGACAGGGGGGCACTGAAGCTTTCTTT
CAWRTYRGQGGTEAFF
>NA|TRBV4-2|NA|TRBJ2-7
TGTGCCAGCAGCCAAGCCAGTAGCGGTACCTACGAGCAGTACTTC
CASSQASSGTYEQYF
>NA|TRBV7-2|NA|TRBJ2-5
TGTGCCAGCAGCTTACCTCAAGAGACCCAGTACTTC
CASSLPQETQYF
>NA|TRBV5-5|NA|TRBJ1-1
TGTGCCAGCAGCTTAAACAGGAATCTGATGAACACTGAAGCTTTCTTT
CASSLNRNLMNTEAFF
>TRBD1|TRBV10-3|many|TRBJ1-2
TGTGCCATCAGATGGACAGGGGGGAGCTATGGCTACACCTTC
CAIRWTGGSYGYTF
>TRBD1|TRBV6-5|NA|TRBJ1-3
TGTGCCAGCGGGTGGACAGGGCAGGCTGGAAACACCATATATTTT
CASGWTGQAGNTIYF
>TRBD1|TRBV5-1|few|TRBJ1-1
TGCGCCAGCAACAACCGGGACAGGGGGATAAGGAACACTGAAGCTTTCTTT
CASNNRDRGIRNTEAFF
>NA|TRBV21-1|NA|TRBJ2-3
TGTGCCAGCAGCCCCCGGGACAGGGGGCTTCGGGATACGCAGTATTTT
CASSPRDRGLRDTQYF
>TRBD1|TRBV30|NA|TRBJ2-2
TGTGCCTGGAGTCCGAGGACAGGGGGAACCGGGGAGCTGTTTTTT
CAWSPRTGGTGELFF
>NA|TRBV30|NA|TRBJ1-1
TGTGCCTGGAACAGGGTGAACACTGAAGCTTTCTTT
CAWNRVNTEAFF
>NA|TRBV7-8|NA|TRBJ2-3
TGTGCCAGCAGCTTAGGCATTCGTGGAGCCACAGATACGCAGTATTTT
CASSLGIRGATDTQYF
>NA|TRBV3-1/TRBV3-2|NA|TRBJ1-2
TGTGCCAGCAGCCAAGAAGGGGTATCGGACTATGGCTACACCTTC
CASSQEGVSDYGYTF
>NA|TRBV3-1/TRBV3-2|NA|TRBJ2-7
TGTGCCAGCAGCCAAGATCTTGTAACGGGCGAGCAGTACTTC
CASSQDLVTGEQYF
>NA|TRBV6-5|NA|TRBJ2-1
TGTGCCAGCAGAATAACAGGGTACTCCTACAATGAGCAGTTCTTC
CASRITGYSYNEQFF
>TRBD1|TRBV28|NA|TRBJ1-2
TGTGCCAGCAGCTTACCTACCCTCGGACAGGGTAAAGGCTACACCTTC
CASSLPTLGQGKGYTF
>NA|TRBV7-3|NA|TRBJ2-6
TGTGCCAGCAGCTTAGGCCCTTCTGGGGCCAACGTCCTGACTTTC
CASSLGPSGANVLTF
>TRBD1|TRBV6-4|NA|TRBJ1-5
TGTGCCAGCAGTCCCCTCGACAGGGAGAAGACGAGCAATCAGCCCCAGCATTTT
CASSPLDREKTSNQPQHF
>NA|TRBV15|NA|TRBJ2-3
TGTGCCGTAAGAGGGGGTCTCCACCGAGATACGCAGTATTTT
CAVRGGLHRDTQYF
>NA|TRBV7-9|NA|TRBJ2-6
TGTGCCAGCAGCATACAGGGCTCTGGGGCCAACGTCCTGACTTTC
CASSIQGSGANVLTF
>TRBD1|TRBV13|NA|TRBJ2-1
TGTGCCAGCAGCGTCCCGGGACAGCTCTACAATGAGCAGTTCTTC
CASSVPGQLYNEQFF
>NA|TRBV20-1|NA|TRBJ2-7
TGCAGTGCTAGAGATGGGCGCGAGCAGTACTTC
CSARDGREQYF
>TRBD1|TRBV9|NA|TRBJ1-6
TGTGCCAGCAGCGTCACAGGGGCCACGACTTCTAATTCACCCCTCCACTTT
CASSVTGATTSNSPLHF
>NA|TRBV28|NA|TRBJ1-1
TGTGCCAGCAGCCTTAGGACTGGGACTGAAGCTTTCTTT
CASSLRTGTEAFF
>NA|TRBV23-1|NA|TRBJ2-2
TGCGCCAGCAGGCCTTACAGGGATCCGAACACCGGGGAGCTGTTTTTT
CASRPYRDPNTGELFF
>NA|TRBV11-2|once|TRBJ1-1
TGTGCCAGCAGCTTAGGAGGGCCCACTGAAGCTTTCTTT
CASSLGGPTEAFF
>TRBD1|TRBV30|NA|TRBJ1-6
TGTGCCTGGAGGACCGGGACAGGGAATTCACCCCTCCACTTT
CAWRTGTGNSPLHF
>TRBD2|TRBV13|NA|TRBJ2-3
TGTGCCAGCAGCTCGCCGGGACTAGCGGGATTCACAGATACGCAGTATTTT
CASSSPGLAGFTDTQYF
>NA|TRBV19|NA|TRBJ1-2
TGTGCCAGTAGTCCGAACCCGGGATGGAATCAGAGTTTC
CASSPNPGWNQSF
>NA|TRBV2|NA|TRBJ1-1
TGTGCCAGCAGGTGGAGAAACACTGAAGCTTTCTTT
CASRWRNTEAFF
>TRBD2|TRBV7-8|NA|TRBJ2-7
TGTGCCAGCAGCTTAGCCGAGACTAGCGGCTCCTACGAGCAGTACTTC
CASSLAETSGSYEQYF
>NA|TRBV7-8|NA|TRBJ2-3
TGTGCCAGCAGCGTCCAGGGGCTTAATTTGGATACGCAGTATTTT
CASSVQGLNLDTQYF
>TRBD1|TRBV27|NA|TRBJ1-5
TGTGCCAGCAGTCTAGGACAGGGAGGGCTCTATCAGCCCCAGCATTTT
CASSLGQGGLYQPQHF
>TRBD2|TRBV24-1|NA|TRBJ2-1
TGTGCCACCAGTGACACCCTAGCGGGCCCAACCTACAATGAGCAGTTCTTC
CATSDTLAGPTYNEQFF
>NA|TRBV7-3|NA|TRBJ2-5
TGTGCCAGCAGCTTAACGTCCGGGACCCAGTACTTC
CASSLTSGTQYF
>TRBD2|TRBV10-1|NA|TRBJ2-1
TGCGCCAGCATAGGACTAGCGGTCCTCAGCTCCTACAATGAGCAGTTCTTC
CASIGLAVLSSYNEQFF
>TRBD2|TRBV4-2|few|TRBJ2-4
TGTGCCAGCAGCCAACCAGGACTAGCGGGAGCCAAAAACATTCAGTACTTC
CASSQPGLAGAKNIQYF
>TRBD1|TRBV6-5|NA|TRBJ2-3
TGTGCCAGCAGGGACAGGAGGGATACGCAGTATTTT
CASRDRRDTQYF
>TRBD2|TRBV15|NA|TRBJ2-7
TGTGCCACCAGCAGAGAGATCGGGAGGAGTCCCTACGAGCAGTACTTC
CATSREIGRSPYEQYF
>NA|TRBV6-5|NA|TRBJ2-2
TGTGCCAGCAGTTACTCGAGACAGTACACCGGGGAGCTGTTTTTT
CASSYSRQYTGELFF
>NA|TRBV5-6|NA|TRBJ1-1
TGTGCCAGCAGCTTTGGGACATTGAACACTGAAGCTTTCTTT
CASSFGTLNTEAFF
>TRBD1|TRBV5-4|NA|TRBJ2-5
TGTGCCAGCAGCTTGCGGGACAGTCAAGAGACCCAGTACTTC
CASSLRDSQETQYF
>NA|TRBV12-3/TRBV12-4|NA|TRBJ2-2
TGTGCCAGCAGCCCTACCTCGAGAGGGGAGCTGTTTTTT
CASSPTSRGELFF
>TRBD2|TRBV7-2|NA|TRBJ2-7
TGTGCCAGCAGCCCTACTAGCGTAACCTACGAGCAGTACTTC
CASSPTSVTYEQYF
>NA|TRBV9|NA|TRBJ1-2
TGTGCCAGCAGCGTAGAAGCAGGGGTGAAAGGCTACACCTTC
CASSVEAGVKGYTF
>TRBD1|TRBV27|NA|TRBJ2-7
TGTGCCAGCAGTAGGGACAGAGTAACCTACGAGCAGTACTTC
CASSRDRVTYEQYF
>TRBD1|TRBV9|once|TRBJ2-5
TGTGCCAGCAGCGTAGGGACAGGGGGCTCCGGGCCGCAAGAGACCCAGTACTTC
CASSVGTGGSGPQETQYF